This is a list of T cell receptor beta chains from one sample in a study of shared clonotypes between healthy human individuals. The table came from immunoSEQ multiplex PCR; TCRdb's copy has only in-frame clones and leaves some out. The sample has 1.6 million or so clones, roughly 97% seen once. The sequenced sample was naive CD4+ T cells sorted from blood. Every receptor here comes from a man aged 30 to 45 in good health. The CDR3 runs from the conserved cysteine through the conserved F or W. Each record gives: J gene, V gene, D gene, clone size, CDR3 DNA, CDR3 protein. The D gene is left open where the match is weak. Rows may omit the clone size; those that give it use once, few, many or a size class.

>TRBJ2-5|TRBV18|TRBD2|NA
TGTGCCAGCTCACATAGACTAGCGGGAGACCGGCTAGAGACCCAGTACTTC
CASSHRLAGDRLETQYF
>TRBJ2-3|TRBV5-1|TRBD1|NA
TGCGCCAGCAGCTCGGCGGGACAGGGTACGCAGTATTTT
CASSSAGQGTQYF
>TRBJ2-1|TRBV9|NA|NA
TGTGCCAGCAGCGAGCCGGTCCATGAGCAGTTCTTC
CASSEPVHEQFF
>TRBJ2-3|TRBV19|NA|once
TGTGCCAGTAGTATCGGGGATACGCAGTATTTT
CASSIGDTQYF
>TRBJ1-3|TRBV11-3|NA|NA
TGTGCCAGCAGTAATCTACACGGGCGCATAACGGACACCATATATTTT
CASSNLHGRITDTIYF
>TRBJ2-1|TRBV15|NA|NA
TGTGCCACCAGCACTCGCGCTCCGCCGATGGGGGTTGGCAATGAGCAGTTCTTC
CATSTRAPPMGVGNEQFF
>TRBJ2-2|TRBV27|NA|NA
TGTGCCAGCAGAATTATGAGCATAGGGACCGGGGAGCTGTTTTTT
CASRIMSIGTGELFF
>TRBJ2-7|TRBV4-2|TRBD2|NA
TGTGCCAGCAGCCAAGAACTAGCGGGACTGTACGAGCAGTACTTC
CASSQELAGLYEQYF
>TRBJ2-3|TRBV29-1|NA|NA
TGCAGCGTTGGTCGCACAGATACGCAGTATTTT
CSVGRTDTQYF
>TRBJ2-7|TRBV19|NA|NA
TGTGCCAGTAGTATGGTAGTTTGGTACGAGCAGTACTTC
CASSMVVWYEQYF
>TRBJ2-2|TRBV9|NA|NA
TGTGCCAGCAGCGTAGAGGTGGGGGTCACCGGGGAGCTGTTTTTT
CASSVEVGVTGELFF
>TRBJ2-7|TRBV2|NA|NA
TGTGCCAGCAGGGAGACACAGAGAGGGATTCCGTACTTC
CASRETQRGIPYF